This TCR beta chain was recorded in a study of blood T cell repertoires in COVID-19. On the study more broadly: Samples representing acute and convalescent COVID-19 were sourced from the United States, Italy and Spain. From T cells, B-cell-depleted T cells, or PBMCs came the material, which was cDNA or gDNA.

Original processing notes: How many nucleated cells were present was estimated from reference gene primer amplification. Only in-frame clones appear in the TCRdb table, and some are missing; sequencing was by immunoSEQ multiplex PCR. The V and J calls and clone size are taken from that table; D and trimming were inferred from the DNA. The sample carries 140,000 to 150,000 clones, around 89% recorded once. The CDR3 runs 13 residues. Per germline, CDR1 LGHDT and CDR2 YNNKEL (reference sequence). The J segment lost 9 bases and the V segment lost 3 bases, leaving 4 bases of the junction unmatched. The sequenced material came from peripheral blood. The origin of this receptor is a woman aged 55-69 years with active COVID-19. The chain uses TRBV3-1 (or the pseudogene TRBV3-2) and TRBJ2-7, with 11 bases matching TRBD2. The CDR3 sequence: CASSQGTSGGQYF. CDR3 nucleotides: TGTGCCAGCAGCCAGGGGACTAGCGGTGGGCAGTACTTC.